This note documents a single TCR beta chain sequence. These data belong to a study of blood T cell repertoires in COVID-19. Across the study: The cDNA or gDNA used as material had been derived from T cells, B-cell-depleted T cells, or PBMCs.

Original analysis: The authors estimated nucleated cell counts from reference gene primer amplification. Sequencing used immunoSEQ multiplex PCR; TCRdb keeps in-frame clones, though not all of them. That table supplies the V and J calls and clone size; D and trimming were determined from the DNA. The table lists about 320,000 clones, around 92% of them singletons, with nearly 6.5% in the top ten. The TCR sequence derives from a man aged 18 to 29 who had recovered from COVID-19. The sequenced sample consisted of peripheral blood.

The CDR3 sequence: CAWAGQPNTEAFF. CDR3 nucleotide sequence: TGTGCCTGGGCAGGACAGCCGAACACTGAAGCTTTCTTT. The V and J genes are TRBV30 and TRBJ1-1; TRBD1 is a possible D gene (6 bases). There are 13 residues in the CDR3. Germline assignment: CDR1 GTSNPN and CDR2 SVGIG (reference sequence). The V gene lost 5 bases and the J gene lost 1 base, with 11 bases spanning the gap.